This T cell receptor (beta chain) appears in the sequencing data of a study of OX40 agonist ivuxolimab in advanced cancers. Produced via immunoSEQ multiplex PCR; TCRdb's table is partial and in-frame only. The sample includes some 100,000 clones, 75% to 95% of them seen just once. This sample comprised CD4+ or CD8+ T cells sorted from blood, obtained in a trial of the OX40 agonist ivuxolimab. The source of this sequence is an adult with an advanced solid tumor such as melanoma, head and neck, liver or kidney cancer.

CDR3 DNA: TGCGCCAGCAGCTTGGCTTCACAACCACCGAACACCATATATTTT. This encodes CASSLASQPPNTIYF. This chain uses TRBV5-1 with TRBJ1-3; D is unresolved. V gave up 0 bases and J gave up 7 bases, with 14 bases separating them. The CDR3 runs to 15 residues. Per germline, CDR1 SGHRS and CDR2 YFSETQ.